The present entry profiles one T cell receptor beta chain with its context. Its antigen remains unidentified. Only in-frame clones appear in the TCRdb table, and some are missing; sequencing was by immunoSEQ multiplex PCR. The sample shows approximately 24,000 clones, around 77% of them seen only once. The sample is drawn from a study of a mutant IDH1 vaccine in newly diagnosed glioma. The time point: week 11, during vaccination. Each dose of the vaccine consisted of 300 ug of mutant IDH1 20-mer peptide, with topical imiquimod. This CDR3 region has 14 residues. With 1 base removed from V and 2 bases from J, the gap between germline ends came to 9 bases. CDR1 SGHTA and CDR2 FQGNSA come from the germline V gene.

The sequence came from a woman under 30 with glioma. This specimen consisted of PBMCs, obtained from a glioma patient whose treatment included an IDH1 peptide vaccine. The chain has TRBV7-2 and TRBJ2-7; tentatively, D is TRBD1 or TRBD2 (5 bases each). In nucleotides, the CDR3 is TGTGCCAGCAGCTTAGGGGGACCAACCTACGAGCAGTACTTC. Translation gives CASSLGGPTYEQYF.